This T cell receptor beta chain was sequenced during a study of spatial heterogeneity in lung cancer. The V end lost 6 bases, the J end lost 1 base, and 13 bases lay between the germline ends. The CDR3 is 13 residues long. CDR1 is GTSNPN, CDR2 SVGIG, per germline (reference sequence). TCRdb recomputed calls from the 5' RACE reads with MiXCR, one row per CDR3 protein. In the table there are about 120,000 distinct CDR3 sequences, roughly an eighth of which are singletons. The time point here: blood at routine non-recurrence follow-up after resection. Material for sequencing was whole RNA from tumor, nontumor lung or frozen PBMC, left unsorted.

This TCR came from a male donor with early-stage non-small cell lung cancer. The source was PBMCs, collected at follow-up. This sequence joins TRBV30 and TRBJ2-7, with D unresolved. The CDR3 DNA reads TGTGCCTGCCCCGGCCGGAAATCCTACGAGCAGTACTTC. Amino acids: CACPGRKSYEQYF.